The text below deals with one T cell receptor beta chain. Its antigen is currently unknown. 13 Jbeta primers and 60 Vbeta primers were used for the PCR. TCRdb's table, derived via immunoSEQ multiplex PCR, lists solely in-frame clones and lacks some. The sample carries fewer than 150,000 clones, 70% to 80% recorded once. The data were obtained in a study of cytomegalovirus exposure and HLA in healthy donors. Study-wide results and limits: Previously analyzed data showed that most TCR beta V segments were productive at a frequency of about 90% or about 30%. Further analysis was carried out later, and it showed several of the most significant clusters appearing linked to common viral pathogens. HLA alleles were associated with around 17,000 TCR beta sequences in a later analysis at 0.05 false discovery rate.

Unmatched junction bases numbered 8, after V lost 0 bases and J lost 5 bases. Germline loops: CDR1 LGHNA, CDR2 YSLEER. The CDR3 runs 16 residues. This clonotype was obtained from a man aged 45-60 years in good health and CMV-seropositive. The rearrangement links TRBV4-3 to TRBJ2-7; 9 nucleotides match TRBD1. Specimen: PBMCs. The CDR3 DNA reads as TGCGCCAGCAGCCAAGATGCAGGGACAGGGCGCCACGAGCAGTACTTC. This translates into CASSQDAGTGRHEQYF.